The rows below give T cell receptor beta chains drawn from one sample of a study of T cells in Graves' hyperthyroidism and ophthalmopathy. TCRdb re-analysed the multiplex PCR reads in MiXCR, keeping a single row per CDR3 protein. Counted here are hundreds of thousands of distinct CDR3 sequences, just under 20% occurring once; the ten biggest clones make up roughly 50%. The sequenced sample consisted of blood. The receptors stem from a man aged 35-49 years with Graves' ophthalmopathy. Both conserved end residues are part of each CDR3. Each record gives: D gene, V gene, J gene, clone size, CDR3 protein, CDR3 DNA. A D gene is named only where the DNA matches it firmly. Expanded clones are given a class, and other clones once, few, many or no size at all.

>TRBD2|TRBV3-1|TRBJ2-3|.
CASSQVPSGGGDTQYF
TGTGCCAGCAGCCAAGTCCCCAGCGGGGGGGGAGATACGCAGTATTTT
>.|TRBV29-1|TRBJ2-5|.
CSVEPAGETQYF
TGCAGCGTTGAACCAGCGGGAGAGACCCAGTACTTC
>TRBD2|TRBV6-1|TRBJ2-1|few
CASRLAGLNNEQFF
TGTGCCAGCAGACTAGCGGGGCTAAACAATGAGCAGTTCTTC
>.|TRBV5-1|TRBJ1-6|.
CASSLRGVEQNSPLHF
TGCGCCAGCAGCTTGAGAGGGGTCGAGCAAAATTCACCCCTCCACTTT
>.|TRBV30|TRBJ1-1|many
CAWSRNSVQEAFF
TGTGCCTGGAGTAGGAACTCCGTACAGGAAGCTTTCTTT
>TRBD2|TRBV6-2/TRBV6-3|TRBJ2-7|many
CASSWTSGSRDWVEQYF
TGTGCCAGCAGTTGGACTAGCGGGAGCCGGGACTGGGTCGAGCAGTACTTC
>.|TRBV12-3/TRBV12-4|TRBJ1-5|.
CASSFGGRINQPQHF
TGTGCCAGCAGTTTTGGGGGGAGAATCAATCAGCCCCAGCATTTT
>TRBD2|TRBV20-1|TRBJ2-3|many
CSARPTSGRAGFPDTQYF
TGCAGTGCTAGACCGACTAGCGGGAGGGCGGGGTTTCCAGATACGCAGTATTTT
>TRBD2|TRBV9|TRBJ2-7|few
CASSVASGGYEQYF
TGTGCCAGCAGCGTAGCTAGCGGGGGCTACGAGCAGTACTTC
>.|TRBV6-2/TRBV6-3|TRBJ2-7|few
CATSRGSSYEQYF
TGTGCCACCTCCCGGGGGAGCTCCTACGAGCAGTACTTC
>.|TRBV28|TRBJ2-3|few
CASRVEFGRLEEQYF
TGTGCCAGCAGGGTTGAGTTTGGTCGCCTGGAGGAGCAGTATTTT
>.|TRBV13|TRBJ2-2|few
CASSFTGFNTGELFF
TGTGCCAGCAGCTTTACAGGTTTTAACACCGGGGAGCTGTTTTTT
>.|TRBV6-1|TRBJ1-5|few
CASNPRGWDQPQHF
TGTGCCAGCAACCCCAGGGGCTGGGATCAGCCCCAGCATTTT
>.|TRBV2|TRBJ1-1|.
CAGRGRDGTEAFF
TGTGCCGGGCGTGGGAGGGATGGAACTGAAGCTTTCTTT
>TRBD1|TRBV11-2|TRBJ1-2|.
CASSLDKGKGARGYTF
TGTGCCAGCAGCTTAGATAAGGGGAAGGGGGCGCGTGGCTACACCTTC
>.|TRBV30|TRBJ2-1|few
CAWRMVSPNEQFF
TGTGCCTGGAGAATGGTCTCACCCAATGAGCAGTTCTTC
>.|TRBV18|TRBJ2-3|.
CASSPQLDEHTQYF
TGTGCCAGCTCACCTCAATTGGACGAGCATACGCAGTATTTT
>.|TRBV20-1|TRBJ2-5|few
CSARDDGSWGETQYF
TGCAGTGCTAGAGATGACGGCTCATGGGGGGAGACCCAGTACTTC
>TRBD1|TRBV5-1|TRBJ2-7|many
CASSLEGARIYEQYF
TGCGCCAGCAGCTTGGAGGGGGCCAGGATCTACGAGCAGTACTTC
>TRBD1|TRBV18|TRBJ2-5|few
CASSPLPRNRGKGETQYF
TGTGCCAGCTCACCACTCCCAAGAAACAGGGGAAAGGGAGAGACCCAGTACTTC
>TRBD1|TRBV5-1|TRBJ2-1|many
CASEPGQGEDEQFF
TGCGCCAGCGAACCGGGACAGGGGGAGGATGAGCAGTTCTTC
>.|TRBV20-1|TRBJ2-1|.
CSGYFHNEQFF
TGCAGTGGCTACTTTCACAATGAGCAGTTCTTC
>TRBD2|TRBV20-1|TRBJ2-3|.
CSARGGGVRTGTQYF
TGCAGTGCCCGGGGGGGGGGGGTTAGAACAGGTACGCAGTATTTT
>.|TRBV10-3|TRBJ2-2|.
CAISEGGTSNTGELFF
TGTGCCATCAGTGAGGGCGGAACCTCGAACACCGGGGAGCTGTTTTTT
>TRBD2|TRBV6-2/TRBV6-3|TRBJ2-2|many
CASSYGTTANTGELFF
TGTGCCAGCAGTTACGGGACTACAGCGAACACCGGGGAGCTGTTTTTT
>.|TRBV5-6|TRBJ1-1|few
CASSLFRTEAFF
TGTGCCAGCAGCTTATTTAGAACTGAAGCTTTCTTT
>TRBD2|TRBV7-3|TRBJ2-1|.
CASGSGSVGNEQFF
TGTGCCAGCGGGAGCGGGAGCGTGGGGAATGAGCAGTTCTTC
>TRBD1|TRBV20-1|TRBJ1-1|.
CSASRTGVTEAFF
TGCAGTGCTAGTCGAACAGGGGTCACTGAAGCTTTCTTT
>.|TRBV12-3/TRBV12-4|TRBJ1-1|.
CASSPLIVTEAFF
TGTGCCAGCAGTCCCCTCATCGTCACTGAAGCTTTCTTT
>.|TRBV7-8|TRBJ2-7|few
CASTLRSGSGAFEQYF
TGTGCCAGCACCCTACGGTCCGGCTCGGGGGCGTTCGAGCAGTACTTC
>TRBD1|TRBV11-2|TRBJ2-1|many
CASSLGVGQGDNEQFF
TGTGCCAGCAGCTTAGGGGTGGGACAGGGGGACAATGAGCAGTTCTTC
>.|TRBV7-2|TRBJ1-5|.
CASSLAKGSGDQPQHF
TGTGCCAGCAGCTTAGCGAAGGGGAGCGGCGATCAGCCCCAGCATTTT
>.|TRBV6-1|TRBJ2-1|few
CATLGGGIFYNEQFF
TGTGCCACCCTCGGCGGGGGCATCTTTTACAATGAGCAGTTCTTC
>.|TRBV2|TRBJ1-3|.
CASSDVLGRGLVSGNTIYF
TGTGCCAGCAGTGACGTTTTAGGCAGGGGACTGGTCTCTGGAAACACCATATATTTT
>.|TRBV27|TRBJ2-3|few
CASSSLSTDTQYF
TGTGCCAGCAGTAGCCTAAGCACAGATACGCAGTATTTT
>.|TRBV20-1|TRBJ1-6|few
CSARGYRGDYNSPLHF
TGCAGTGCTAGGGGCTACAGAGGGGATTATAATTCACCCCTCCACTTT
>.|TRBV27|TRBJ2-2|.
CASTHTAGTGELFF
TGTGCCAGCACCCATACAGCTGGCACCGGGGAGCTGTTTTTT
>TRBD2|TRBV30|TRBJ2-3|few
CAWILAGGEDTQYF
TGTGCCTGGATCTTAGCGGGAGGGGAAGATACGCAGTATTTT
>TRBD1|TRBV7-8|TRBJ2-7|.
CASRRGQGAHEQYF
TGTGCCAGCAGACGAGGACAGGGTGCCCACGAGCAGTACTTC
>.|TRBV30|TRBJ1-1|many
CAWSRTMNTEAFF
TGTGCCTGGAGCCGCACCATGAACACTGAAGCTTTCTTT
>.|TRBV12-3/TRBV12-4|TRBJ1-3|few
CASSRDLRGNTIYF
TGTGCCAGCAGTCGGGACTTGAGGGGAAACACCATATATTTT
>.|TRBV6-1|TRBJ1-1|few
CASTEGTQNTEAFF
TGTGCCAGCACGGAAGGGACGCAGAACACTGAAGCTTTCTTT
>TRBD2|TRBV20-1|TRBJ2-7|few
CSASGTSGRLNEQYF
TGCAGTGCTTCCGGGACTAGCGGGAGACTAAACGAGCAGTACTTC
>.|TRBV28|TRBJ1-6|.
CASKLLSSYNSPLHF
TGTGCCAGCAAATTGTTGAGCTCCTATAATTCACCCCTCCACTTT